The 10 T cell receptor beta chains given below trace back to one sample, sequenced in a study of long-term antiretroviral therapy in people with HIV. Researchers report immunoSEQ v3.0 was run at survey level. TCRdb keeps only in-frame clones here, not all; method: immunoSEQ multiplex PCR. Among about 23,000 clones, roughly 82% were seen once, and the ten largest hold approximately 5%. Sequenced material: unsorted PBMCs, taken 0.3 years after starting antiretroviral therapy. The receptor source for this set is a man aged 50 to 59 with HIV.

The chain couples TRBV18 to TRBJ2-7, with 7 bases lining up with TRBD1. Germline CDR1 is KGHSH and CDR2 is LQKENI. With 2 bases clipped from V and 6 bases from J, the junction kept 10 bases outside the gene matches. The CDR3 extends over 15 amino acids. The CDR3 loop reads CASSPRQGEGGEQYF. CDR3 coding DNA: TGTGCCAGCTCACCAAGACAGGGCGAGGGTGGCGAGCAGTACTTC.

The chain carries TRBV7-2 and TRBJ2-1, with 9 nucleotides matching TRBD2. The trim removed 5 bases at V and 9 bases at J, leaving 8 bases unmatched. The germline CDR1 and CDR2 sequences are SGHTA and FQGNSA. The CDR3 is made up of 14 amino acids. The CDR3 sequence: CASSPSGGQGEQFF. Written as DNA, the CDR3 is TGTGCCAGCAGCCCGAGCGGGGGGCAGGGTGAGCAGTTCTTC.

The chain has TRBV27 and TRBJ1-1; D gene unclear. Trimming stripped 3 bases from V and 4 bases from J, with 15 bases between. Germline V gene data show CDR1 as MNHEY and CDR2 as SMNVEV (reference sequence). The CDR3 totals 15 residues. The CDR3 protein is CASSFSTGRTTEAFF. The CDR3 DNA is TGTGCCAGCAGTTTCTCGACGGGGAGGACCACTGAAGCTTTCTTT.

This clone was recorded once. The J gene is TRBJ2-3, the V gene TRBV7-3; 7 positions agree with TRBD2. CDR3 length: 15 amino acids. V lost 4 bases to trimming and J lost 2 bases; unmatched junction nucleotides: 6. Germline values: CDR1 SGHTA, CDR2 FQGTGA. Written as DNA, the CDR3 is TGTGCCAGCAGCTCCCACCGGGACTACACAGATACGCAGTATTTT. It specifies CASSSHRDYTDTQYF.

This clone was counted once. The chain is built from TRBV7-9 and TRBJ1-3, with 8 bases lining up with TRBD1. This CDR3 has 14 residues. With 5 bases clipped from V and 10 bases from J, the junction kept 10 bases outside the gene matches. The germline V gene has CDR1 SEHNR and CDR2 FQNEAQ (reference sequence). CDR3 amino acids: CASSPRTGRWTIYF. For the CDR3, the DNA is TGTGCCAGCAGCCCTAGGACAGGGAGATGGACCATATATTTT. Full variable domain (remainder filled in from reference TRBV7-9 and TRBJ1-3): DTGVSQNPRHKITKRGQNVTFRCDPISEHNRLYWYRQTLGQGPEFLTYFQNEAQLEKSRLLSDRFSAERPKGSFSTLEIQRTEQGDSAMYLCASSPRTGRWTIYFGEGSWLTVV.

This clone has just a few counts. The CDR3 nucleotides read TGTGCCAGCAGTAAGGGACAGGGGTGGACCGGGGAGCTGTTTTTT. It codes for CASSKGQGWTGELFF. This chain joins TRBV6-5 and TRBJ2-2, with 10 bases identical to TRBD1. The V gene end was trimmed by 5 bases and the J gene end by 5 bases; junction bases not matched to a gene: 5. Germline CDR1 is MNHEY and CDR2 is SVGAGI. The CDR3 length is 15 residues.

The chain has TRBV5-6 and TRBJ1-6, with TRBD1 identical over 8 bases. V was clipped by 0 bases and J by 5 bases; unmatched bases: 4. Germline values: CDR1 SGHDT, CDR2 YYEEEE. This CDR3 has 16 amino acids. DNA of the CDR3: TGTGCCAGCAGCTTGGGGCAGGGGGCTCATAATTCACCCCTCCACTTT. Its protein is CASSLGQGAHNSPLHF.

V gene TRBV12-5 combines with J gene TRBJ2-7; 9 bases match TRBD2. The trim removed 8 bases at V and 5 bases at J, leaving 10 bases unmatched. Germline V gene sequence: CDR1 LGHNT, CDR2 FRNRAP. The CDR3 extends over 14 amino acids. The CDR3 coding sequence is TGTGCTAGTAGACTACCCCGGACTAGCGACGAGCAGTACTTC. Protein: CASRLPRTSDEQYF.

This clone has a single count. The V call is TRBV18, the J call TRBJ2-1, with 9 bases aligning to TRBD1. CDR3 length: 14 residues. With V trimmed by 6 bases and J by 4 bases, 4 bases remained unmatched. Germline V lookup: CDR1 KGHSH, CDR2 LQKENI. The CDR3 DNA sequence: TGTGCCAGCTCGCGAGGGACAGGGTACAATGAGCAGTTCTTC. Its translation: CASSRGTGYNEQFF.

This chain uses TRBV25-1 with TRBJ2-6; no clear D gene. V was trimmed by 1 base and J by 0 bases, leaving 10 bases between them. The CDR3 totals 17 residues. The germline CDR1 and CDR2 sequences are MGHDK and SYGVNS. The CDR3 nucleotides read TGTGCCAGCAGTGAATCTATTTCGGCCTCTGGGGCCAACGTCCTGACTTTC. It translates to CASSESISASGANVLTF.